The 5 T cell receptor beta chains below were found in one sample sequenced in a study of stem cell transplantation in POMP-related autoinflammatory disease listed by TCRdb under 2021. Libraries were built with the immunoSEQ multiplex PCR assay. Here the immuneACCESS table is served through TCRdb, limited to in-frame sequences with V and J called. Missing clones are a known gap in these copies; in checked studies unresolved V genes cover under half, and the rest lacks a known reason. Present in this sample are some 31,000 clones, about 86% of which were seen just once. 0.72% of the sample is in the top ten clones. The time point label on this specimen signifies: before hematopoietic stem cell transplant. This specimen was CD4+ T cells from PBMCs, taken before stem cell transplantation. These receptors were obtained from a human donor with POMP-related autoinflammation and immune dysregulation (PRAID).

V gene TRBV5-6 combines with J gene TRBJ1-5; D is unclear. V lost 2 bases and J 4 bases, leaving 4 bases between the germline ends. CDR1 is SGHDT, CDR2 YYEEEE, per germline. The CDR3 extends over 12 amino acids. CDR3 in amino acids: CASSLGNQPQHF. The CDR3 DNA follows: TGTGCCAGCAGCTTAGGGAATCAGCCCCAGCATTTT.

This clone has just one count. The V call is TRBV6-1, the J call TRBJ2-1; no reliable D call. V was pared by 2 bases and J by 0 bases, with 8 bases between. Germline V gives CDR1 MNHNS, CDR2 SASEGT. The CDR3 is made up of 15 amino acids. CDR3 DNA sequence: TGTGCCAGCAGTGAAACCGGTGGCTCCTACAATGAGCAGTTCTTC. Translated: CASSETGGSYNEQFF.

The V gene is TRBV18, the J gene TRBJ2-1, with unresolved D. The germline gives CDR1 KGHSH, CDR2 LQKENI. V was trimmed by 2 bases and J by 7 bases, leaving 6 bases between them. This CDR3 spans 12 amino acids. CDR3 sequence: CASSPRANEQFF. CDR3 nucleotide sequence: TGTGCCAGCTCACCAAGGGCGAATGAGCAGTTCTTC.

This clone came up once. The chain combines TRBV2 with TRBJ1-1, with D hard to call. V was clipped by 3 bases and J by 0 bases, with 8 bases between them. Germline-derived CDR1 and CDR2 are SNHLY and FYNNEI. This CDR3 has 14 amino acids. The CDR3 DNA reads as TGTGCCAGCAGTGAGTTGGACCTGAACACTGAAGCTTTCTTT. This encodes CASSELDLNTEAFF.

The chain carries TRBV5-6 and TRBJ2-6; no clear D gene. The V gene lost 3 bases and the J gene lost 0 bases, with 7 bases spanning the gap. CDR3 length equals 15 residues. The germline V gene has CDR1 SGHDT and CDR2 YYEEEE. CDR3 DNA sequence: TGTGCCAGCAGCTACGTTAGCTCTGGGGCCAACGTCCTGACTTTC. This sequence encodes CASSYVSSGANVLTF.